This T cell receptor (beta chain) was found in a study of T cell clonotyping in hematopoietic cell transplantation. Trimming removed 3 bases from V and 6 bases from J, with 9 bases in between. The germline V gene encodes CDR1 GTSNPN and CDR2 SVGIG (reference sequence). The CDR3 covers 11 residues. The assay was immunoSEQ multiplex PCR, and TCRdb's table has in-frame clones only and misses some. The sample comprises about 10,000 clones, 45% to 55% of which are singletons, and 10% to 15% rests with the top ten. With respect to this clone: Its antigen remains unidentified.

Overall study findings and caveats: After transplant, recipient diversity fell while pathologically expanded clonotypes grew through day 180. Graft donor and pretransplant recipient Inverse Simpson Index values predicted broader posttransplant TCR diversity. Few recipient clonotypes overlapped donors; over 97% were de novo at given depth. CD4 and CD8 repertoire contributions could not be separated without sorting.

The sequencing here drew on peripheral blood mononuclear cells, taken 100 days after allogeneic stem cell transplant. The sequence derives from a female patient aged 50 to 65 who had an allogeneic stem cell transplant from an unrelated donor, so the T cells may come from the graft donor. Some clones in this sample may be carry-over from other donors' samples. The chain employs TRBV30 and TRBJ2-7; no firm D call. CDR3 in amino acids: CAWRDRSEQYF. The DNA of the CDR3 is TGTGCCTGGAGGGATCGGTCCGAGCAGTACTTC.